The 4 T cell receptor beta chains reported below all come from one sample, sequenced in a study of T-cell reconstitution after alpha-beta-depleted transplantation in children. Unique molecular identifiers were built into the TCRbeta library. From the PCR reads, TCRdb called clonotypes with MiXCR, one entry per CDR3 protein. The profile shows about 980,000 distinct CDR3 sequences, less than 30% of them singletons. The specimen comprised PBMCs, mostly from graft donor cells, sampled 360 days after TCRalphabeta/CD19-depleted stem cell transplant. The receptors shown here come from a boy in the first two years of life who had a stem cell transplant for SCID, so the T cells may come from the graft donor.

This clonotype appeared a few times. The chain couples TRBV12-3 or TRBV12-4 to TRBJ2-5; TRBD2 agrees at 14 bases. The ends lost 5 bases at V and 5 bases at J; junction bases unmatched: 7. The CDR3 covers 16 residues. Written as DNA, the CDR3 is TGTGCCAGCAGTGGGACTAGCGGGGGAGGATGGGAGACCCAGTACTTC. It is translated as CASSGTSGGGWETQYF.

The chain joins TRBV5-1 to TRBJ2-1; D not certain. V lost 7 bases, J lost 4 bases, and 18 bases lay in between. The germline gives CDR1 SGHRS, CDR2 YFSETQ. The CDR3 runs 15 residues. The CDR3 nucleotides are TGCGCCAGCTCCCTTTCCTTACTCGGATACAATGAGCAGTTCTTC. It yields the protein CASSLSLLGYNEQFF.

The chain couples TRBV6-1 to TRBJ1-1, with D perhaps TRBD1 (6 bases). The CDR3 has 14 amino acids. Germline V CDR1 and CDR2: MNHNS, SASEGT. V lost 5 bases and J 0 bases, leaving 10 bases between the germline ends. The CDR3 spells CASSTRGVNTEAFF. Written as DNA, the CDR3 is TGTGCCAGCAGTACAAGGGGGGTGAACACTGAAGCTTTCTTT.

This clonotype has just a few counts. V usage is TRBV20-1 and J usage is TRBJ1-6; D unclear. V gave up 7 bases and J gave up 0 bases, with 13 bases separating them. The CDR3 sequence is 15 residues long. Germline lookup yields CDR1 DFQATT and CDR2 SNEGSKA (reference sequence). CDR3 sequence: CSVRQMSSYNSPLHF. The DNA for the CDR3 is TGCAGTGTTCGGCAGATGAGCTCCTATAATTCACCCCTCCACTTT.